Following are 30 T cell receptor beta chains from one sample sequenced in a study of shared clonotypes between healthy human individuals. CD45RO negativity and positive selection for CCR7 defined naive CD8 cells, a population that excluded terminally differentiated effector memory CD45RA+ cells. The method was immunoSEQ multiplex PCR; TCRdb's version includes in-frame clones alone and lacks a portion of them. The sample carries some 2 million clones, roughly 94% recorded once. The sample consisted of naive CD8+ T cells sorted from blood. These receptors came from a man aged 18 to 35 in good health.

The gene calls are TRBV19 and TRBJ1-1; D uncertain. The V end was cut by 0 bases, the J end by 6 bases, with 14 bases between. The CDR3 spans 15 residues. Germline CDR1 and CDR2: LNHDA and SQIVND (reference sequence). CDR3 region: CASSIEGPKGAEAFF. CDR3 bases: TGTGCCAGTAGTATAGAGGGCCCCAAGGGAGCTGAAGCTTTCTTT. The full variable domain, rest sourced from reference TRBV19 and TRBJ1-1, is DGGITQSPKYLFRKEGQNVTLSCEQNLNHDAMYWYRQDPGQGLRLIYYSQIVNDFQKGDIAEGYSVSREKKESFPLTVTSAQKNPTAFYLCASSIEGPKGAEAFFGQGTRLTVV.

J is TRBJ2-3 and V is TRBV14; no clear D gene. The ends were cut back, 1 base at V and 2 bases at J, with 7 bases in the middle. There are 14 residues in the CDR3. Looked up from germline, CDR1 is SGHDN and CDR2 is FVKESK. CDR3: CASSQVTSTDTQYF. The CDR3 region has the DNA TGTGCCAGCAGCCAAGTGACTTCCACAGATACGCAGTATTTT.

The chain joins TRBV18 to TRBJ2-1, with 10 bases lining up with TRBD1. The CDR3 has 18 residues. Germline V gene lookup returns CDR1 KGHSH and CDR2 LQKENI. Trimming removed 4 bases from V and 1 base from J; junction bases left unmatched: 10. This chain's CDR3 is CASSHGDRGLKSYNEQFF. CDR3 nucleotides: TGTGCCAGCTCACACGGAGACAGGGGGCTAAAGTCCTACAATGAGCAGTTCTTC.

The chain couples TRBV6-6 to TRBJ2-7; 8 bases map to TRBD1. The V segment lost 6 bases and the J segment 2 bases; nucleotides outside the gene matches: 6. The CDR3 sequence is 14 residues long. The germline gives CDR1 MNHNY, CDR2 SVGAGI (reference sequence). The CDR3 DNA is TGTGCCAGCAGATTAACACAGGGGGCCTACGAGCAGTACTTC. It specifies CASRLTQGAYEQYF.

J is TRBJ2-7 and V is TRBV30; 11 bases line up with TRBD2. The CDR3 totals 15 residues. Germline loops: CDR1 GTSNPN, CDR2 SVGIG (reference sequence). V was pared by 2 bases and J by 3 bases, with 6 bases of the junction left unmatched. The CDR3 bases are TGTGCCTGGAGTTATAGCGGGAGGGTCCTCTACGAGCAGTACTTC. Amino acids: CAWSYSGRVLYEQYF. Together with reference TRBV30 and TRBJ2-7, the CDR3 gives the full variable domain: SQTIHQWPATLVQPVGSPLSLECTVEGTSNPNLYWYRQAAGRGLQLLFYSVGIGQISSEVPQNLSASRPQDRQFILSSKKLLLSDSGFYLCAWSYSGRVLYEQYFGPGTRLTVT.

This clone appeared a single time. The V and J genes are TRBV28 and TRBJ1-1; TRBD1 might be the D (5 bases). CDR3 size: 15 residues. V was cut by 5 bases and J by 0 bases, with 13 bases left in between. Germline V gives CDR1 MDHEN, CDR2 SYDVKM. CDR3 amino acids: CASSGGWGMNTEAFF. CDR3 coding DNA: TGTGCCAGCAGTGGGGGGTGGGGGATGAACACTGAAGCTTTCTTT.

The chain carries TRBV10-3 and TRBJ2-1; 11 positions agree with TRBD2. CDR3 length: 14 residues. The germline V gene has CDR1 ENHRY and CDR2 SYGVKD. Trimming removed 6 bases from V and 5 bases from J; junction bases left unmatched: 3. CDR3 loop: CAIRLGLADNEQFF. The CDR3 nucleotides are TGTGCCATCAGATTGGGACTAGCGGACAATGAGCAGTTCTTC.

The V call is TRBV4-3, the J call TRBJ2-3, with a possible D match to TRBD2 (6 bases). CDR1 is LGHNA and CDR2 is YSLEER in the germline V gene. The CDR3 length is 14 residues. V lost 0 bases and J lost 8, with 12 bases in between. CDR3 DNA sequence: TGCGCCAGCAGCCAAGAGCGGAAGGAGGGTACGCAGTATTTT. It translates to CASSQERKEGTQYF.

The chain uses TRBV27 and TRBJ2-2; D is uncertain. Per the germline V gene, CDR1 is MNHEY and CDR2 is SMNVEV (reference sequence). This CDR3 region has 15 residues. Trimming took off 7 bases at V and 0 bases at J, with 12 bases between the two ends. DNA of the CDR3: TGTGCCAGCACCCACCGGGCACCGAACACCGGGGAGCTGTTTTTT. Translated: CASTHRAPNTGELFF.

This clone has just one count. The chain carries TRBV30 and TRBJ2-1; TRBD2 might be the D (6 bases). Germline V CDR1 and CDR2: GTSNPN, SVGIG (reference sequence). The CDR3 contains 14 residues. The germline V and J ends were trimmed by 0 bases and 10 bases, with 16 bases remaining between them. The CDR3 coding sequence is TGTGCCTGGAGTGTGGGCGTTAGCGGTACCGAGCAGTTCTTC. This codes for CAWSVGVSGTEQFF.

Comment on this clone: Different DNA sequences within this sample yield the same CDR3. The rearrangement joins TRBV4-3 to TRBJ2-5, with D maybe TRBD2 (5 bases). Per germline, CDR1 LGHNA and CDR2 YSLEER. The CDR3 length is 14 residues. V dropped 4 bases and J dropped 2 bases, with 11 bases sitting between them. The CDR3 coding sequence is TGCGCCAGCAGCCCCCGGGATTCTCAAGAGACCCAGTACTTC. Translated: CASSPRDSQETQYF.

The CDR3 DNA reads as TGTGCCAGCAGCTTAGATCTTGGTATAGTGGGGGCGCACACCGGGGAGCTGTTTTTT. It is translated as CASSLDLGIVGAHTGELFF. The chain recombines TRBV11-2 with TRBJ2-2, with a tentative D call TRBD1 (6 bases). Trimming removed 0 bases from V and 3 bases from J, with 20 bases in between. Germline V lookup: CDR1 SGHAT, CDR2 FQNNGV. The CDR3 consists of 19 residues.

The V call is TRBV6-1, the J call TRBJ1-5, with D possibly TRBD1 on 5 matching bases. In germline, CDR1 is MNHNS, CDR2 SASEGT. Trimming cost V 1 base and J 0 bases, with 13 bases left between them. The CDR3 length is 17 residues. The CDR3 coding sequence is TGTGCCAGCAGTGAAGAGGGGACTGGGGTTAGCAATCAGCCCCAGCATTTT. Protein product: CASSEEGTGVSNQPQHF.

This chain connects TRBV2 to TRBJ1-5; tentative D call: TRBD1 (5 bases). V lost 0 bases, J lost 0 bases, and 12 bases lay in between. The CDR3 is 17 amino acids. The germline V gene encodes CDR1 SNHLY and CDR2 FYNNEI. The CDR3 is CASSEASRQNSNQPQHF. The DNA for the CDR3 is TGTGCCAGCAGTGAAGCCTCTCGACAGAATAGCAATCAGCCCCAGCATTTT.

The chain combines TRBV5-4 with TRBJ1-2, with D hard to call. Between the trimmed V and J ends, which lost 0 bases and 2 bases, there was a span of 11 bases. CDR3 size: 15 residues. Germline CDR1 reads SGHNT; CDR2 reads YYREEE (reference sequence). CDR3 protein: CASSLGEGPNYGYTF. The DNA of the CDR3 is TGTGCCAGCAGCTTGGGGGAGGGCCCGAACTATGGCTACACCTTC. Full variable domain (remainder filled in from reference TRBV5-4 and TRBJ1-2): ETGVTQSPTHLIKTRGQQVTLRCSSQSGHNTVSWYQQALGQGPQFIFQYYREEENGRGNFPPRFSGLQFPNYSSELNVNALELDDSALYLCASSLGEGPNYGYTFGSGTRLTVV.

The gene calls are TRBV4-1 and TRBJ1-4; D is unclear. Germline CDR1 is MGHRA and CDR2 is YSYEKL. The CDR3 loop spans 15 amino acids. Trimming stripped 0 bases from V and 2 bases from J, with 7 bases between. Here the CDR3 reads CASSQEGYTNEKLFF. For the CDR3, the DNA is TGCGCCAGCAGCCAAGAGGGGTATACTAATGAAAAACTGTTTTTT.

J is TRBJ2-7 and V is TRBV25-1, with D maybe TRBD1 (6 bases). Germline CDR1 and CDR2: MGHDK and SYGVNS. The length of the CDR3 is 15 residues. V was clipped by 1 base and J by 0 bases, with 10 bases between them. Here the CDR3 reads CASSESLGGSYEQYF. The CDR3 DNA sequence: TGTGCCAGCAGTGAATCTTTAGGGGGCTCCTACGAGCAGTACTTC.

This chain links TRBV6-1 with TRBJ1-2; no clear D gene. Germline V CDR1 and CDR2: MNHNS, SASEGT. CDR3 length equals 20 residues. Trimming left V 0 bases short and J 0 bases short, with 23 bases between. The CDR3 DNA is TGTGCCAGCAGTGAAGCGCGCGAATTCCTACGTCGCGGGCCTAACTATGGCTACACCTTC. This codes for CASSEAREFLRRGPNYGYTF.

J is TRBJ1-2 and V is TRBV6-4, with 7 bases aligning to TRBD1. This CDR3 contains 16 residues. The ends lost 0 bases at V and 4 bases at J; junction bases unmatched: 8. Germline-derived CDR1 and CDR2 are MRHNA and SNTAGT. CDR3 nucleotide sequence: TGTGCCAGCAGTGACTCTGGATTAGGGGGCCTCTATGGCTACACCTTC. Its protein is CASSDSGLGGLYGYTF.

In its sample, this clone was seen a few times. The rearrangement joins TRBV27 to TRBJ1-1; tentative D call: TRBD1 (5 bases). Looked up from germline, CDR1 is MNHEY and CDR2 is SMNVEV (reference sequence). The length of the CDR3 is 14 residues. Deletions cut 3 bases from V and 4 bases from J, with 12 bases between. The CDR3 loop is CASSLASGGTEAFF. CDR3 nucleotides: TGTGCCAGCAGTTTGGCGTCCGGGGGCACTGAAGCTTTCTTT.

CDR3 sequence reads: CASSLVAHPSGEQFF. In nucleotides, the CDR3 is TGTGCCAGCAGCTTAGTTGCCCATCCGTCGGGGGAGCAGTTCTTC. V and J are TRBV7-2 and TRBJ2-1; D is possibly TRBD2 (5 bases). Trimming removed 1 base at V and 10 bases at J, with 17 bases between. The CDR3 is 15 residues long. Germline V gene data show CDR1 as SGHTA and CDR2 as FQGNSA.

This clone was counted a single time. The V call is TRBV19, the J call TRBJ2-1; 11 bases map to TRBD2. The junction had 1 base not matched to a gene; V was cut back by 3 bases and J by 3 bases. There are 15 residues in the CDR3. The germline V gene encodes CDR1 LNHDA and CDR2 SQIVND (reference sequence). CDR3 protein: CASSMGLADYNEQFF. CDR3 DNA: TGTGCCAGTAGTATGGGACTAGCGGACTACAATGAGCAGTTCTTC.

The chain links TRBV5-6 to TRBJ2-7, with TRBD1 identical over 7 bases. The length of the CDR3 is 13 residues. Trimming at V came to 6 bases and at J to 3 bases, leaving 6 bases not matched to a gene. Looked up from germline, CDR1 is SGHDT and CDR2 is YYEEEE. CDR3 sequence reads: CASTATGNYEQYF. CDR3 bases: TGTGCCAGCACCGCGACAGGGAACTACGAGCAGTACTTC. The whole variable domain, remainder taken from reference TRBV5-6 and TRBJ2-7, is DAGVTQSPTHLIKTRGQQVTLRCSPKSGHDTVSWYQQALGQGPQFIFQYYEEEERQRGNFPDRFSGHQFPNYSSELNVNALLLGDSALYLCASTATGNYEQYFGPGTRLTVT.

The V gene is TRBV5-6, the J gene TRBJ2-7; 10 bases agree with TRBD1. Trimming cost V 4 bases and J 7 bases; bases outside gene matches: 11. The germline V gene has CDR1 SGHDT and CDR2 YYEEEE. The length of the CDR3 is 15 residues. The CDR3 DNA is TGTGCCAGCAGCAGCGGGGACAGGGGATTCGGGGAGCAGTACTTC. Translated, it gives CASSSGDRGFGEQYF.

The chain uses TRBV2 and TRBJ2-3, with 10 bases identical to TRBD1. This CDR3 region has 18 residues. Germline V gene lookup returns CDR1 SNHLY and CDR2 FYNNEI. The trim removed 7 bases at V and 2 bases at J, leaving 15 bases unmatched. For the CDR3, the DNA is TGTGCCAGCAAAAGGGACAGGGGTCGTGGGGGATCCACAGATACGCAGTATTTT. Translated: CASKRDRGRGGSTDTQYF.

The CDR3 DNA follows: TGTGCCAGTAGCAGCGCCTCCGGGGAGGTCCACGAGCAGTACTTC. It codes for CASSSASGEVHEQYF. V and J are TRBV19 and TRBJ2-7; a possible D gene is TRBD2 (6 bases). Trimming took off 6 bases at V and 5 bases at J, with 20 bases between the two ends. CDR1 LNHDA and CDR2 SQIVND come from the germline V gene (reference sequence). This CDR3 has 15 residues.

This sequence joins TRBV5-4 and TRBJ1-6; TRBD1 might be the D (5 bases). CDR3 length: 16 residues. CDR1 and CDR2 (germline): SGHNT, YYREEE (reference sequence). V lost 5 bases and J 7 bases, leaving 19 bases between the germline ends. This CDR3 reads CASSPGHEGPNSPLHF. The CDR3 bases are TGTGCCAGCAGTCCAGGACACGAGGGGCCCAATTCACCCCTCCACTTT. Combining the CDR3 with reference TRBV5-4 and TRBJ1-6 gives the whole variable domain ETGVTQSPTHLIKTRGQQVTLRCSSQSGHNTVSWYQQALGQGPQFIFQYYREEENGRGNFPPRFSGLQFPNYSSELNVNALELDDSALYLCASSPGHEGPNSPLHFGNGTRLTVT.

The J gene is TRBJ1-1, the V gene TRBV15; D is possibly TRBD1 (6 bases). From germline, CDR1 is LNHNV and CDR2 YYDKDF (reference sequence). The CDR3 spans 14 residues. V was cut by 1 base and J by 4 bases, with 10 bases left in between. The CDR3 nucleotides read TGTGCCACCAGCAGAGCAGGGGAGCTCACTGAAGCTTTCTTT. Translation: CATSRAGELTEAFF.

The DNA for the CDR3 is TGTGCCAGCAGTTACTCTAACAGAGACTATGGCTACACCTTC. It codes for CASSYSNRDYGYTF. V usage is TRBV6-5 and J usage is TRBJ1-2; no definite D call. The germline V gene has CDR1 MNHEY and CDR2 SVGAGI. With 0 bases removed from V and 3 bases from J, the gap between germline ends came to 8 bases. CDR3 length equals 14 residues.

Worth noting for this clone: The sample holds other DNA sequences that translate to the same CDR3. The gene calls are TRBV27 and TRBJ2-7; weak D call: TRBD2 (6 bases). Germline V gene sequence: CDR1 MNHEY, CDR2 SMNVEV (reference sequence). V gave up 5 bases and J gave up 0 bases, with 11 bases separating them. There are 14 residues in the CDR3. The CDR3 sequence is CASSPWDSSYEQYF. CDR3 coding DNA: TGTGCCAGCAGTCCCTGGGACTCCTCCTACGAGCAGTACTTC.